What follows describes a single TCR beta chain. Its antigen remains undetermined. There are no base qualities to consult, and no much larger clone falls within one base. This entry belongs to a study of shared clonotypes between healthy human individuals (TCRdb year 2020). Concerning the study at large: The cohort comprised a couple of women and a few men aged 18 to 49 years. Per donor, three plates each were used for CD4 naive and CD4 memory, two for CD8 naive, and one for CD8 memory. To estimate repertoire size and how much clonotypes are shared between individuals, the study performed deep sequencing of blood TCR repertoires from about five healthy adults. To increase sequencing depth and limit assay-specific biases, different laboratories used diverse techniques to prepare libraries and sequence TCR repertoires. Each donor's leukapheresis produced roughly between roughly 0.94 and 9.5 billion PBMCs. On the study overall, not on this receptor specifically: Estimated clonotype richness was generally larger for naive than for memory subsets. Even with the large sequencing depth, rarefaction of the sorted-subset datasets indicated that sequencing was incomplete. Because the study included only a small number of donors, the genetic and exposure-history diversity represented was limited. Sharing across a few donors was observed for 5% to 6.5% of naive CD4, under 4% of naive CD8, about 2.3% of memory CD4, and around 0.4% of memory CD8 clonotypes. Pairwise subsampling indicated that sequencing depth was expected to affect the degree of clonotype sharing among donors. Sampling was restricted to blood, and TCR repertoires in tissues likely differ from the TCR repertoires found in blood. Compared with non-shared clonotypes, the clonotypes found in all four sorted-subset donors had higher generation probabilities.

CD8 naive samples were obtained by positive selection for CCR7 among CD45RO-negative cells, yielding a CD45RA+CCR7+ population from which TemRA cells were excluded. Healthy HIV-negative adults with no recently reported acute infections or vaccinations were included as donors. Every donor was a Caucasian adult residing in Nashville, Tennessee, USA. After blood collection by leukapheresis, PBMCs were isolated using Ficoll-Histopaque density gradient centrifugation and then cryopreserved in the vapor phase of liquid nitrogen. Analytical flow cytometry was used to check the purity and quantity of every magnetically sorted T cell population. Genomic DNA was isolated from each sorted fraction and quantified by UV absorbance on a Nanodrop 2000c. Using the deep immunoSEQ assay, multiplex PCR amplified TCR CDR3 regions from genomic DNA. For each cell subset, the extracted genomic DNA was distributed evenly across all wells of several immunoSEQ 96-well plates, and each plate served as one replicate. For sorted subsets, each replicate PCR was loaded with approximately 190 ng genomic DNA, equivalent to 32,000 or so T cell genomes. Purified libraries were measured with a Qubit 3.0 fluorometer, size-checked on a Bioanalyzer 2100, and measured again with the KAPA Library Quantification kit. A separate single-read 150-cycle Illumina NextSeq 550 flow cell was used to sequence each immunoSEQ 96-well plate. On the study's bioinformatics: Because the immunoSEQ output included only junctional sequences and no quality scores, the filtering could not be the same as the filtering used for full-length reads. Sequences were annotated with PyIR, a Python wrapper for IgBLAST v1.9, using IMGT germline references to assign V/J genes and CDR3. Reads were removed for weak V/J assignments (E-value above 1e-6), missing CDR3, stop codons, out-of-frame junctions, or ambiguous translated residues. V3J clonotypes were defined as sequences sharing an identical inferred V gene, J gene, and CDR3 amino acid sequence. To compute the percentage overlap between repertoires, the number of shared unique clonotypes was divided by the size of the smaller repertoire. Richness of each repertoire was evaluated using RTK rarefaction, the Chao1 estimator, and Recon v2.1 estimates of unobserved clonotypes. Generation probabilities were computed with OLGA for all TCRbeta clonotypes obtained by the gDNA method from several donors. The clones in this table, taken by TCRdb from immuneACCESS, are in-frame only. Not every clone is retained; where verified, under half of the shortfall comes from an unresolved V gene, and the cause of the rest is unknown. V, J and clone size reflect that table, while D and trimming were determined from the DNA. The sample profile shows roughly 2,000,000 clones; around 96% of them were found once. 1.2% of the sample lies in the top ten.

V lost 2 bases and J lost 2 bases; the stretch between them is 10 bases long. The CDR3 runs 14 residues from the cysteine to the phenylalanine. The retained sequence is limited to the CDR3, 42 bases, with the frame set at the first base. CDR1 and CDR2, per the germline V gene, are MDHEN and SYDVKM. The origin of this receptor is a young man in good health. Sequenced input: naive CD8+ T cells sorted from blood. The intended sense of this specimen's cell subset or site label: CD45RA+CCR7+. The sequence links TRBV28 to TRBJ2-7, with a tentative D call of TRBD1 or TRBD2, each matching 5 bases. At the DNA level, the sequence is TGTGCCAGCAGTTTAAGGGACGGCCCCTACGAGCAGTACTTC. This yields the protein CASSLRDGPYEQYF.